These 22 T cell receptor beta chains came from one sample sequenced in a study of neoadjuvant anti-PD-1 for oral cavity cancer. The sample's time point: after neoadjuvant nivolumab, at surgical resection. Assay used: immunoSEQ multiplex PCR; TCRdb lists only in-frame clones, some missing. In the table there are some 70,000 clones, about 88% of which are singletons. The source was PBMCs, collected after nivolumab (anti-PD-1) treatment. These receptors were obtained from a person between 40 and 80 years old with oral cavity squamous cell carcinoma.

This clone has only one observation. The chain carries TRBV7-9 and TRBJ2-7, with TRBD2 matching over 11 bases. There are 14 residues in the CDR3. Germline CDR1 is SEHNR and CDR2 is FQNEAQ (reference sequence). Trimming took 4 bases from V and 3 from J; bases not matched to a gene: 2. The CDR3 DNA reads as TGTGCCAGCAGCTCCGGGACTAGCGGCTACGAGCAGTACTTC. Translated, it gives CASSSGTSGYEQYF.

The CDR3 bases are TGTGCCATCAGTGTCGGGGGGCTCTCGGAGACCCAGTACTTC. Its translation is CAISVGGLSETQYF. The chain uses TRBV10-3 and TRBJ2-5, with D perhaps matching TRBD2 (7 bases). Trimming removed 4 bases at V and 5 bases at J, with 14 bases between. Germline-derived CDR1 and CDR2 are ENHRY and SYGVKD. The CDR3 runs to 14 residues.

V gene TRBV28 combines with J gene TRBJ1-1; tentatively, D is TRBD1 (6 bases). Trimming left V 3 bases short and J 2 bases short, with 13 bases between. The V gene's germline CDR1 is MDHEN and CDR2 SYDVKM. The CDR3 length is 15 residues. This chain's CDR3 is CASSLGGGGNTEAFF. The DNA of the CDR3 is TGTGCCAGCAGTTTGGGAGGGGGGGGAAACACTGAAGCTTTCTTT. Looking up the rest from reference TRBV28 and TRBJ1-1 gives the full variable domain: DVKVTQSSRYLVKRTGEKVFLECVQDMDHENMFWYRQDPGLGLRLIYFSYDVKMKEKGDIPEGYSVSREKKERFSLILESASTNQTSMYLCASSLGGGGNTEAFFGQGTRLTVV.

The chain has TRBV19 and TRBJ1-1, with 7 bases lining up with TRBD1. Germline CDR1 LNHDA, CDR2 SQIVND (reference sequence). The CDR3 has 14 amino acids. Trimming cost V 7 bases and J 1 base; bases outside gene matches: 6. This chain's CDR3 is CASITGQENTEAFF. The CDR3 coding sequence is TGTGCCAGTATTACTGGACAGGAGAACACTGAAGCTTTCTTT.

This clone appeared a single time. The rearrangement links TRBV7-9 to TRBJ2-5; D unresolved. The V and J ends lost 0 bases and 2 bases respectively, with 10 bases between them. Germline CDR1 and CDR2: SEHNR and FQNEAQ (reference sequence). The CDR3 has 15 residues. CDR3 in amino acids: CASSLASGYQETQYF. The CDR3 coding sequence is TGTGCCAGCAGCTTAGCTTCTGGATATCAAGAGACCCAGTACTTC. Full variable domain (outside the CDR3, taken from reference TRBV7-9 and TRBJ2-5): DTGVSQNPRHKITKRGQNVTFRCDPISEHNRLYWYRQTLGQGPEFLTYFQNEAQLEKSRLLSDRFSAERPKGSFSTLEIQRTEQGDSAMYLCASSLASGYQETQYFGPGTRLLVL.

The gene calls are TRBV6-6 and TRBJ2-7; 9 bases are a match to TRBD2. The germline CDR1 and CDR2 sequences are MNHNY and SVGAGI (reference sequence). The ends lost 0 bases at V and 3 bases at J; junction bases unmatched: 6. This CDR3 is built from 16 residues. In DNA form, the CDR3 reads TGTGCCAGCAGTTACTCGATGGCTAGCGGGAACTACGAGCAGTACTTC. Amino acids: CASSYSMASGNYEQYF.

The rearrangement uses TRBV7-3 and TRBJ1-2, with TRBD1 matching 7 bases. Germline V gives CDR1 SGHTA, CDR2 FQGTGA. The junction had 8 bases not matched to a gene; V was cut back by 0 bases and J by 1 base. The CDR3 has 17 amino acids. DNA of the CDR3: TGTGCCAGCAGCTTAACAGCGGGACAGCGCATTAACTATGGCTACACCTTC. Translated: CASSLTAGQRINYGYTF.

V and J are TRBV7-2 and TRBJ2-7; D call uncertain. This CDR3 has 15 residues. CDR1 and CDR2 from the germline V gene are SGHTA and FQGNSA. V shed 6 bases and J shed 6 bases, with 21 bases lying between them. CDR3: CASSFSVTPSGEQYF. The CDR3 nucleotides are TGTGCCAGCAGTTTCAGTGTGACTCCCTCGGGCGAGCAGTACTTC.

CDR3: CASSLVRRGGSYEQYF. CDR3 coding DNA: TGTGCCAGCAGTTTAGTTCGGAGGGGGGGCTCCTACGAGCAGTACTTC. The genes are TRBV28 and TRBJ2-7; tentative D call: TRBD2 (7 bases). Trimming pared 2 bases from V and 0 bases from J, leaving 14 bases between. Germline V gene sequence: CDR1 MDHEN, CDR2 SYDVKM. The CDR3 runs 16 residues.

V is TRBV6-5 and J is TRBJ1-1; D might be TRBD1 (5 bases). The CDR3 consists of 14 residues. The V and J ends lost 5 bases and 1 base respectively, with 11 bases between them. CDR1 is MNHEY and CDR2 is SVGAGI in the germline V gene. CDR3 DNA: TGTGCCAGCAGTCAGGGACTCACGAACACTGAAGCTTTCTTT. It codes for CASSQGLTNTEAFF.

V gene TRBV19 combines with J gene TRBJ1-1; D is uncertain. Trimming took off 8 bases at V and 4 bases at J, with 20 bases between the two ends. The V gene's germline CDR1 is LNHDA and CDR2 SQIVND (reference sequence). The CDR3 is made up of 15 amino acids. The CDR3 loop reads CASVVSGQTGTEAFF. Written as DNA, the CDR3 is TGTGCCAGTGTCGTTTCGGGCCAAACCGGCACTGAAGCTTTCTTT.

On this clone: An end of the junction differs from the germline gene, which may be a read error. This chain joins TRBV11-2 and TRBJ2-1, with TRBD2 matching over 10 bases. This CDR3 contains 14 residues. Per germline, CDR1 SGHAT and CDR2 FQNNGV. CDR3 amino acids: CASSLGLAANEQFF. The DNA of the CDR3 is TGTGCCAGCAGTTTAGGACTAGCGGCCAATGAGCAGTTCTTC.

The chain joins TRBV30 to TRBJ1-5; no firm D call. The length of the CDR3 is 13 residues. CDR1 GTSNPN and CDR2 SVGIG come from the germline V gene (reference sequence). The germline V and J ends were trimmed by 2 bases and 5 bases, with 10 bases remaining between them. CDR3 region: CAWSMGSDQPQHF. As DNA, the CDR3 is TGTGCCTGGAGTATGGGGTCGGATCAGCCCCAGCATTTT.

The rearrangement uses TRBV19 and TRBJ1-5; D remains ambiguous. Trimming cost V 7 bases and J 1 base, with 14 bases left between them. This CDR3 comprises 15 residues. The germline gives CDR1 LNHDA, CDR2 SQIVND (reference sequence). The CDR3 coding sequence is TGTGCCAGTAACATGGACCCGGGAAGCAATCAGCCCCAGCATTTT. Encoded protein: CASNMDPGSNQPQHF.

The J gene is TRBJ2-7, the V gene TRBV28; no definite D call. This CDR3 is built from 15 residues. V dropped 3 bases and J dropped 3 bases, with 15 bases sitting between them. From germline, CDR1 is MDHEN and CDR2 SYDVKM. DNA of the CDR3: TGTGCCAGCAGTTTCCCCGCCGGGCTACTCTACGAGCAGTACTTC. As protein: CASSFPAGLLYEQYF.

The rearrangement links TRBV10-3 to TRBJ2-7; tentative D call: TRBD1 (6 bases). From germline, CDR1 is ENHRY and CDR2 SYGVKD. CDR3 size: 14 residues. Trimming stripped 3 bases from V and 0 bases from J, with 9 bases between. The CDR3 here is CAISDRQDSYEQYF. The DNA of the CDR3 is TGTGCCATCAGTGACCGACAGGACTCCTACGAGCAGTACTTC.

V gene TRBV5-1 combines with J gene TRBJ2-5; the D gene could be TRBD1 or TRBD2 (5 bases each). V shed 4 bases and J shed 9 bases, with 16 bases lying between them. CDR3 length equals 13 residues. The germline gives CDR1 SGHRS, CDR2 YFSETQ. Written as DNA, the CDR3 is TGCGCCAGCAGCCTGGGAGACCAAGGGGCCCAGTACTTC. The encoded protein is CASSLGDQGAQYF.

This chain uses TRBV19 with TRBJ2-7, with 12 bases matching TRBD1. Trimming took 5 bases from V and 7 from J; bases not matched to a gene: 12. Germline V gene lookup returns CDR1 LNHDA and CDR2 SQIVND (reference sequence). CDR3 length equals 16 residues. CDR3 sequence (DNA): TGTGCCAGTAGTCCTGGGTCCGGGACAGGGGGCAGGGAGCAGTACTTC. Amino acid sequence: CASSPGSGTGGREQYF.

The V and J genes are TRBV29-1 and TRBJ2-5; 7 nucleotides match TRBD1. The CDR3 totals 11 residues. Unmatched junction bases numbered 4, after V lost 7 bases and J lost 5 bases. Germline CDR1 SQVTM, CDR2 ANQGSEA. The CDR3 DNA sequence: TGCAGCGGAAGACAGGGTGAGACCCAGTACTTC. Encoded protein: CSGRQGETQYF.

V gene TRBV5-6 combines with J gene TRBJ2-7, with 7 bases that match TRBD1. V was pared by 3 bases and J by 3 bases, with 6 bases of the junction left unmatched. The CDR3 runs 14 residues. Germline-derived CDR1 and CDR2 are SGHDT and YYEEEE. As DNA, the CDR3 is TGTGCCAGCAGCTCGACAGGGTGGGACTACGAGCAGTACTTC. It codes for CASSSTGWDYEQYF.

V gene TRBV5-1 combines with J gene TRBJ2-1, with 7 bases that match TRBD1. V lost 9 bases, J lost 0 bases, and 3 bases stayed unmatched. The CDR3 runs 13 residues. The germline V gene has CDR1 SGHRS and CDR2 YFSETQ. The CDR3, as DNA: TGCGCCACCCGGACAGGCTCCTACAATGAGCAGTTCTTC. Translation gives CATRTGSYNEQFF.

The V call is TRBV6-5, the J call TRBJ2-5, with D perhaps TRBD1 (6 bases). Germline V gives CDR1 MNHEY, CDR2 SVGAGI. Trimming stripped 4 bases from V and 1 base from J, with 13 bases between. CDR3 length: 15 amino acids. Here the CDR3 DNA reads TGTGCCAGCAGTTCCTCCGGGACATTCCAAGAGACCCAGTACTTC. This codes for CASSSSGTFQETQYF.